This T cell receptor beta chain was obtained from a study of neoadjuvant anti-PD-1 for oral cavity cancer. The overall study: Before surgery, most patients got three to four biweekly 3 mg/kg nivolumab doses.

Study-wide results and limits: Each response group had just a few patients in TCR analyses.

Libraries were prepared by immunoSEQ multiplex PCR; TCRdb keeps only in-frame clonotypes and omits some of them. Altogether around 12,000 clones are present, roughly 60% being singletons, with the ten largest covering 2%. Comments on this clone: The antigen is undetermined.

CDR1 and CDR2 (germline): SGHRS, YFSETQ. The V end was cut by 4 bases, the J end by 2 bases, with 10 bases between. The CDR3 contains 13 residues. The gene calls are TRBV5-1 and TRBJ2-7; no clear D. The TCR sequence derives from a person aged 35-80 years with oral cavity squamous cell carcinoma. The material was PBMCs, obtained before nivolumab (anti-PD-1) treatment. CDR3 nucleotide sequence: TGCGCCAGCAGCCCCGGGTCCCCCTACGAGCAGTACTTC. It is translated as CASSPGSPYEQYF.